The sequence of this TCR beta chain was determined in a study of a mutant IDH1 vaccine in newly diagnosed glioma. Looking at the study overall: There were eight vaccinations for patients, given in weeks 1, 3, 5, 7, 11, 15, 19 and 23. Males made up 62.5% and females roughly 40% of treated patients, whose mean age was around 40 years. Earlier treatment was radiotherapy, temozolomide, or both, with most getting both. Study observations and caveats: With respect to changes in top peripheral T cell clonotypes, pseudoprogression seemed unrelated.

Clones were read by immunoSEQ multiplex PCR, and TCRdb kept only the in-frame ones, dropping some. The sample comprises some 130,000 clones, 80% of which are singletons, and 5.5% rests with the top ten. Concerning this clone itself: Its specificity is unknown.

Germline-derived CDR1 and CDR2 are SGHRS and YFSETQ. The CDR3 is 14 amino acids. V was trimmed by 1 base and J by 1 base, leaving 9 bases between them. The time point is: week 11, during vaccination. Every vaccination contained 300 ug of the mutant IDH1 20-mer peptide and was paired with topical imiquimod. This material consisted of PBMCs, taken from a glioma patient whose treatment included an IDH1 peptide vaccine. This chain joins TRBV5-1 and TRBJ2-7; D may be TRBD1 (6 bases). This receptor was taken from a man between 35 and 55 years old with glioma. This CDR3 is CASSLQGQSYEQYF. The CDR3 DNA sequence: TGCGCCAGCAGCTTGCAGGGACAATCCTACGAGCAGTACTTC.